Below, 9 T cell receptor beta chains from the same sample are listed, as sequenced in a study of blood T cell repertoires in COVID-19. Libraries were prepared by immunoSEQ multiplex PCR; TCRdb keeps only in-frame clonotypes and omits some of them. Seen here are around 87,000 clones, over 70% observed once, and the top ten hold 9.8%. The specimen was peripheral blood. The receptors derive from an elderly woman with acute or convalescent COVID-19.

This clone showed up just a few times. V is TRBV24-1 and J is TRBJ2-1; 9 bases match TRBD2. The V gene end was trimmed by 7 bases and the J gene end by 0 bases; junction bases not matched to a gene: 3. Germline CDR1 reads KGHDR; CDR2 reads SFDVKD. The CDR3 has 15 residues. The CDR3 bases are TGTGCCACCAGCTATAGCGGGAGCTCCTACAATGAGCAGTTCTTC. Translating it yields CATSYSGSSYNEQFF.

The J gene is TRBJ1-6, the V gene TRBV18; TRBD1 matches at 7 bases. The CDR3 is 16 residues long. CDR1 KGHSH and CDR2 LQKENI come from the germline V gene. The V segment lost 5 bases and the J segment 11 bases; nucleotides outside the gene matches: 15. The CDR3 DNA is TGTGCCAGCTCATTCGGTGACGTGGCAGGGGGAACACCCCTCCACTTT. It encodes CASSFGDVAGGTPLHF.

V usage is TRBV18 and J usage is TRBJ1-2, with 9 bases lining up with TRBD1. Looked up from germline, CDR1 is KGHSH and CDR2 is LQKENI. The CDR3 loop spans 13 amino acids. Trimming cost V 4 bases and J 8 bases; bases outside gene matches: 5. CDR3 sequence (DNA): TGTGCCAGCTCACAAGACAGGGGGAGCGGCTACACCTTC. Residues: CASSQDRGSGYTF.

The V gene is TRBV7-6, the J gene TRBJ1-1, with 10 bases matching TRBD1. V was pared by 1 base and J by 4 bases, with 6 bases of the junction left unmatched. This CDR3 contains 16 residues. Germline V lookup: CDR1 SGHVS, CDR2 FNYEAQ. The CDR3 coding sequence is TGTGCCAGCAGCTTAGGGGGACAGGGGATCCGCACTGAAGCTTTCTTT. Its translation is CASSLGGQGIRTEAFF.

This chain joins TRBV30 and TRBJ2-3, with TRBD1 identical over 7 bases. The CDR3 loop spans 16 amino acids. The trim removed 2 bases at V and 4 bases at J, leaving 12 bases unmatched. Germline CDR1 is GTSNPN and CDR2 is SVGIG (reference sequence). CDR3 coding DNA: TGTGCCTGGAGTTACCGGGACAGCTTGACCCCAGATACGCAGTATTTT. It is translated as CAWSYRDSLTPDTQYF.

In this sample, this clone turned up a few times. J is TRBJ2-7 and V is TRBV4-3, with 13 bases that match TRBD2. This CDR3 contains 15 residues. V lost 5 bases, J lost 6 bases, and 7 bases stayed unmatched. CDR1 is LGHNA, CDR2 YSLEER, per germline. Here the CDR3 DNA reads TGCGCCAGCAGCTACGCGACTAGCGGGGGGCTCGAGCAGTACTTC. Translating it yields CASSYATSGGLEQYF.

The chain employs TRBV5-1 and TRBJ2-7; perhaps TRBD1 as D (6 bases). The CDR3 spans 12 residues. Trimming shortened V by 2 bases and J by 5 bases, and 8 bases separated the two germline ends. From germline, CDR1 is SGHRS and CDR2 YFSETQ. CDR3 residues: CASSFPGDEQYF. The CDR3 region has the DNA TGCGCCAGCAGCTTCCCAGGGGACGAGCAGTACTTC. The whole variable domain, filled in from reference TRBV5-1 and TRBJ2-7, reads KAGVTQTPRYLIKTRGQQVTLSCSPISGHRSVSWYQQTPGQGLQFLFEYFSETQRNKGNFPGRFSGRQFSNSRSEMNVSTLELGDSALYLCASSFPGDEQYFGPGTRLTVT.

This CDR3 is CASSLSKREYNEQFF. Written as DNA, the CDR3 is TGTGCCAGCAGCTTAAGTAAGCGGGAGTACAATGAGCAGTTCTTC. The rearrangement links TRBV7-9 to TRBJ2-1, with TRBD2 matching 8 bases. V dropped 2 bases and J dropped 4; count of bases not matched to a gene: 4. Looked up from germline, CDR1 is SEHNR and CDR2 is FQNEAQ (reference sequence). The CDR3 consists of 15 residues.

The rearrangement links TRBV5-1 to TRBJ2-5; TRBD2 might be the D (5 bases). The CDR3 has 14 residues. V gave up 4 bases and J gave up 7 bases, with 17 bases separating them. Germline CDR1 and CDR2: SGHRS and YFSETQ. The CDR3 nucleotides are TGCGCCAGCAGCGGGAGTCAGATTTTAGGGACCCAGTACTTC. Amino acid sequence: CASSGSQILGTQYF.